This T cell receptor (beta chain) was documented in a study of shared clonotypes between healthy human individuals (dated by TCRdb to about 2020). About the study as a whole: Three men and a couple of women, aged 18 to 49 years, made up the cohort. For each donor, CD4 naive and CD4 memory were each given three plates, CD8 naive was given two plates, and CD8 memory was given one plate. Each donor's leukapheresis produced roughly between roughly 0.85 and 9.5 billion PBMCs. Libraries were prepared and TCR repertoires were sequenced by different laboratories using diverse techniques, in order to increase sequencing depth and limit assay-specific biases. Blood TCR repertoires of four to six healthy adults were deeply sequenced to estimate repertoire size and the extent of clonotype sharing between individuals.

The CDR3, from cysteine to phenylalanine, totals 18 residues. Kept here is only the CDR3 DNA, which spans 54 bases and is read in frame from base 1. V and J lose 2 bases and 0 bases, and a span of 16 bases separates them. The germline V gene (reference sequence) supplies CDR1 SEHNR and CDR2 FQNEAQ. General findings and caveats noted by the study authors: Higher generation probabilities were observed for clonotypes shared by all four sorted-subset donors than for non-shared clonotypes. Incomplete sequencing was indicated by rarefaction of sorted-subset datasets, despite the large sequencing depth. When a few donors were compared, the shared fraction of clonotypes was 5% to 6.5% for naive CD4, less than 4% for naive CD8, 2.3% for memory CD4, and around 0.4% for memory CD8. Because the study included a small number of donors, the genetic and exposure-history diversity represented was limited. Larger estimated clonotype richness was generally found for naive subsets than for memory subsets. Based on pairwise subsampling, the degree of clonotype sharing among donors was expected to be affected by sequencing depth. Sampling was restricted to blood, and TCR repertoires in tissues likely differ from the TCR repertoires found in blood.

This clone was detected only once. Its cognate antigen has yet to be identified. Base qualities were left out, and no much larger clone turns up one base away. CD8 naive samples were obtained by positive selection for CCR7 among CD45RO-negative cells, yielding a CD45RA+CCR7+ population from which TemRA cells were excluded. Donors were healthy HIV-negative adults with no recently reported acute infections or vaccinations. Every donor was a Caucasian adult residing in Nashville, Tennessee, USA. Blood was obtained by leukapheresis, after which PBMCs were separated by Ficoll-Histopaque density gradient centrifugation and cryopreserved in liquid nitrogen vapor phase. Analytical flow cytometry was used to check the purity and quantity of each magnetically sorted T cell population. From each sorted fraction, genomic DNA was isolated and quantified by UV absorbance on a Nanodrop 2000c. TCR CDR3 regions were amplified from genomic DNA by multiplex PCR using the deep immunoSEQ assay. For each cell subset, the extracted genomic DNA was distributed evenly across all wells of several immunoSEQ 96-well plates, and each plate served as one replicate. For sorted subsets, around 0.2 ug genomic DNA, equal to tens of thousands of T cell genomes, was loaded into each replicate PCR. Purified libraries were quantified with a Qubit 3.0 fluorometer, sized on a Bioanalyzer 2100, and re-quantified with the KAPA Library Quantification kit. Every immunoSEQ 96-well plate was sequenced on a dedicated single-read 150-cycle Illumina NextSeq 550 flow cell. The study's own analysis went as follows. Because only junctional sequences without quality scores were contained in the immunoSEQ output, filtering matching that applied to full-length reads could not be performed. To assign V/J genes and CDR3, sequences were annotated using PyIR, a Python wrapper for IgBLAST v1.9, with IMGT germline references. Reads with weak V/J assignments (E-value above 1e-6), missing CDR3, stop codons, out-of-frame junctions, or ambiguous translated residues were removed. V3J clonotypes were defined as sequences sharing the same inferred V gene, J gene, and CDR3 amino acid sequence. To compute the percentage overlap between repertoires, the number of shared unique clonotypes was divided by the size of the smaller repertoire. RTK rarefaction, the Chao1 estimator, and Recon v2.1 estimates of unobserved clonotypes were used to assess repertoire richness. Generation probabilities for all TCRbeta clonotypes obtained by the gDNA method from several donors were computed using OLGA. This is the immuneACCESS table as TCRdb keeps it, with only in-frame sequences that have V and J called. A part of the clones is gone; compared with another copy, unresolved V genes explain less than half, and the rest is unexplained. That table furnishes V, J and clone size, whereas the DNA furnished D and trimming. The sample table lists some 2.1 million clones, about 95% of them with a count of one. More than 0.95% of the sample goes to the ten largest clones.

The chain couples TRBV7-9 to TRBJ1-4; there is no confident call for the D gene. The sequenced sample was naive CD8+ T cells sorted from blood. The cell subset or site label corresponds to: CD45RA+CCR7+. This clonotype was sampled from a man between 18 and 35 years old in good health. The CDR3 loop reads CASSLPLMSGATNEKLFF. Read as DNA, the sequence is TGTGCCAGCAGCTTACCCCTTATGAGCGGTGCAACTAATGAAAAACTGTTTTTT.